Following are 8 T cell receptor beta chains from one sample sequenced in a study of T cell responses to AZD1222 COVID-19 vaccine. Sequencing used immunoSEQ multiplex PCR; TCRdb keeps in-frame clones, though not all of them. The sample includes approximately 120,000 clones, roughly 87% seen only once; the top ten take about 9.9%. The starting material was peripheral blood, obtained 28 days after the second AZD1222 dose. The receptors were gathered from an adult who received the AZD1222 COVID-19 vaccine.

This clone was found once. The chain recombines TRBV5-6 with TRBJ1-6, with a tentative D call TRBD1 (5 bases). Germline loops: CDR1 SGHDT, CDR2 YYEEEE. The CDR3 runs to 14 residues. V lost 2 bases and J lost 8, with 11 bases in between. CDR3 amino acids: CASSLLMGDSPLHF. The CDR3 region has the DNA TGTGCCAGCAGCTTACTAATGGGGGATTCACCCCTCCACTTT.

The chain is built from TRBV12-3 or TRBV12-4 and TRBJ1-6; D uncertain. V was cut by 6 bases and J by 4 bases, with 7 bases left in between. This CDR3 region has 13 residues. The CDR3 protein is CASSPYYNSPLHF. The CDR3 nucleotides read TGTGCCAGCAGCCCATATTATAATTCACCCCTCCACTTT.

The rearrangement uses TRBV5-1 and TRBJ1-2; D gene ambiguous. Looked up from germline, CDR1 is SGHRS and CDR2 is YFSETQ. This CDR3 is 14 amino acids long. The V and J ends lost 0 bases and 3 bases respectively, with 9 bases between them. CDR3 DNA sequence: TGCGCCAGCAGCTTGGGGAGCCAGGACTATGGCTACACCTTC. Its protein is CASSLGSQDYGYTF.

V and J are TRBV5-4 and TRBJ1-1, with D perhaps matching TRBD1 (6 bases). Germline CDR1 and CDR2: SGHNT and YYREEE (reference sequence). The CDR3 runs to 13 residues. V lost 4 bases and J 3 bases, leaving 10 bases between the germline ends. The CDR3 DNA follows: TGTGCCAGCAGCCGGGACATGGACACTGAAGCTTTCTTT. This encodes CASSRDMDTEAFF.

This clone has a single count. The chain links TRBV27 to TRBJ1-1, with D possibly matching TRBD1 (6 bases). The CDR3 is 13 amino acids. Trimming cost V 7 bases and J 5 bases, with 14 bases left between them. The germline gives CDR1 MNHEY, CDR2 SMNVEV (reference sequence). CDR3 sequence (DNA): TGTGCCAGCACCCGGGCAGGGGAAACTGAAGCTTTCTTT. This gives the protein CASTRAGETEAFF.

The chain has TRBV5-1 and TRBJ2-7; TRBD1 matches 9 bases. J lost 3 bases, V lost 2 bases, and 12 bases had no gene match. The CDR3 spans 17 residues. Germline V gene sequence: CDR1 SGHRS, CDR2 YFSETQ. The CDR3 region is CASSFPQEGQGLYEQYF. For the CDR3, the DNA is TGCGCCAGCAGCTTTCCTCAGGAGGGACAGGGCCTCTACGAGCAGTACTTC.

V gene TRBV11-1 combines with J gene TRBJ2-3; TRBD1 or TRBD2 may be the D gene (6 bases each). CDR3 length: 16 residues. From germline, CDR1 is SGHAT and CDR2 FQDESV (reference sequence). V lost 1 base to trimming and J lost 1 base, with 12 bases between them. The CDR3 nucleotides read TGTGCCAGCAGCTTAGGGGGGGCCGGGGGCACAGATACGCAGTATTTT. Its translation: CASSLGGAGGTDTQYF. The full variable domain, completed using reference TRBV11-1 and TRBJ2-3, is EAEVAQSPRYKITEKSQAVAFWCDPISGHATLYWYRQILGQGPELLVQFQDESVVDDSQLPKDRFSAERLKGVDSTLKIQPAELGDSAMYLCASSLGGAGGTDTQYFGPGTRLTVL.

The chain joins TRBV7-9 to TRBJ2-1; 9 nucleotides align to TRBD1. V gave up 6 bases and J gave up 4 bases; unmatched junction bases: 7. CDR1 is SEHNR, CDR2 FQNEAQ, per germline (reference sequence). The CDR3 runs 15 residues. CDR3 residues: CASSHGGQGYNEQFF. CDR3 nucleotides: TGTGCCAGCAGTCATGGAGGACAGGGGTACAATGAGCAGTTCTTC.